This entry describes one TCR beta chain. Its antigen is still unknown. The record originates from a study of cytomegalovirus exposure and HLA in healthy donors. Background on the study: Researchers found that roughly 80% of 300 to 450 genotyped donors fell within the Caucasian-associated ancestry cluster.

The germline CDR1 and CDR2 sequences are SGHNT and YYREEE (reference sequence). With 1 base removed from V and 3 bases from J, the gap between germline ends came to 19 bases. The CDR3 is 18 residues long. With 60 Vbeta and 13 Jbeta primers, the PCR was carried out. Profiled with immunoSEQ multiplex PCR; TCRdb holds only in-frame clones, not every one. In the table there are some 150,000 clones, 80% to 85% of which are singletons. Study-wide points: Reports showed the classifier diagnosing cytomegalovirus status with high specificity and sensitivity.

The sequence was collected from a boy younger than 10 in good health and CMV-seronegative. The rearrangement links TRBV5-4 to TRBJ1-4; unclear D gene. What was sequenced was PBMCs. The CDR3, as DNA: TGTGCCAGCAGCTTGTTCGTGGGGAGTTGGGCAGCTAATGAAAAACTGTTTTTT. Translation gives CASSLFVGSWAANEKLFF.